This TCR beta chain was retrieved from a study of T cell repertoires in cytomegalovirus infection. Study results and caveats: The cumulative frequency of public TCR beta families identified carriers of CMV plus the relevant HLA.

This clonotype was recorded at least ten times. The antigen remains undetermined. With 6 bases removed from V and 9 bases from J, the gap between germline ends came to 18 bases. This CDR3 contains 14 residues. Germline CDR1 and CDR2: MNHNS and SASEGT. Using its own MiXCR run on the reads, TCRdb lists one record per CDR3 protein. The sample records 450,000 to 600,000 distinct CDR3 sequences, around 11% being singletons. This chain links TRBV6-1 with TRBJ1-5; weak D call: TRBD1 (5 bases). The receptor was derived from a human donor in good health (CMV status not recorded). Some clones in this sample may be carry-over from other donors' samples. Sequencing was done on a sample of PBMCs. The CDR3 nucleotides are TGTGCCAGCAGCCGGACCTGGGGGATATCGCCCCAGCATTTT. Its translation is CASSRTWGISPQHF.